This T cell receptor beta chain appears in the sequencing data of a study of T-cell memory formation after mild COVID-19. In the study overall: Largely, the TCR clusters proved donor specific. Study-wide findings and caveats: The study found contracting CD4+ clones mainly in CM and EM and contracting CD8+ clones in EMRA. Balance between CD4 and CD8 was seen in clones contracting day 15 to 85, and a CD4+ lean was seen in later expanders.

Details on this clonotype: As yet, its antigen is unknown.

The 5'RACE method, run with constant-segment primers, produced TCR alpha and TCR beta cDNA libraries (carrying sample barcodes and UMIs). A single record per CDR3 protein comes from TCRdb applying MiXCR to the 5' RACE reads. The sample carries roughly 80,000 distinct CDR3 sequences, about 14% recorded once. V was clipped by 4 bases and J by 2 bases, with 8 bases between them. CDR1 is KGHDR, CDR2 SFDVKD, per germline. The CDR3 runs to 13 residues. The specimen sequenced was PBMCs or a T cell subset sorted from them (not recorded which). This sequence was found in an adult woman who had mild COVID-19 (a few samples of this study predate the infection). Cell type and time point are not known. The chain joins TRBV24-1 to TRBJ2-7, with D hard to call. CDR3 sequence (DNA): TGTGCCACCAGTGAGGACGGCACCTACGAGCAGTACTTC. Residues: CATSEDGTYEQYF.